This T cell receptor beta chain was obtained from a study of T cell responses to AZD1222 COVID-19 vaccine. The CDR3 contains 13 residues. Germline CDR1 reads SGHTA; CDR2 reads FQGNSA. After removal of 4 bases from V and 7 bases from J, the junction contained 5 bases not matched to a gene. About this clone itself: Its target is unknown.

Using immunoSEQ multiplex PCR, the repertoire was profiled, and TCRdb retains in-frame clones only, with some absent. The table records over 20,000 clones, around 90% of them present only once. General study points: Among those given AZD1222, only 5 to 7 were seropositive at baseline. It should be noted that donors were predominantly white British and more often female, and clonal diversity was possibly underestimated.

The chain recombines TRBV7-2 with TRBJ1-1; 8 nucleotides align to TRBD1. The TCR comes from an adult who received the AZD1222 COVID-19 vaccine. The sample in question was peripheral blood, obtained 28 days after the second AZD1222 dose. The CDR3 DNA reads as TGTGCCAGCAGCTCCCGGGACAGGAGTGAAGCTTTCTTT. This gives the protein CASSSRDRSEAFF. The variable domain in full, completed from reference TRBV7-2 and TRBJ1-1, reads GAGVSQSPSNKVTEKGKDVELRCDPISGHTALYWYRQSLGQGLEFLIYFQGNSAPDKSGLPSDRFSAERTGGSVSTLTIQRTQQEDSAVYLCASSSRDRSEAFFGQGTRLTVV.